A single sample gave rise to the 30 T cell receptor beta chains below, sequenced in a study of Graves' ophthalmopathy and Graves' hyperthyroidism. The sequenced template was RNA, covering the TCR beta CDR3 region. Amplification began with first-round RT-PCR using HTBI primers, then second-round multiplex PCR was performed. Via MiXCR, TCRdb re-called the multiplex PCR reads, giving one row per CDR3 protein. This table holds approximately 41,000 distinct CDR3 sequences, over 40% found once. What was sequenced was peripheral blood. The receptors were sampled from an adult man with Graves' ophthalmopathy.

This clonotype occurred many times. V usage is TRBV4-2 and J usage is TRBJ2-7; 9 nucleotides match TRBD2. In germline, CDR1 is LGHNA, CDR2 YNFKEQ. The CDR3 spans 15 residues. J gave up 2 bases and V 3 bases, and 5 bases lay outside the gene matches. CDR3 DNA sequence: TGTGCCAGCAGCCAGGAACTAGCGGGTGCCTACGAGCAGTACTTC. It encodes CASSQELAGAYEQYF.

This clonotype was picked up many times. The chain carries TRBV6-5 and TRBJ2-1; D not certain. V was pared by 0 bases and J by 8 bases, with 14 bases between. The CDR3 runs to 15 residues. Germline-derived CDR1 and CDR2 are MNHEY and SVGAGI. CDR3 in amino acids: CASSYSGFAFDEQFF. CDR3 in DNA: TGTGCCAGCAGTTACTCGGGTTTTGCTTTCGATGAGCAGTTCTTC.

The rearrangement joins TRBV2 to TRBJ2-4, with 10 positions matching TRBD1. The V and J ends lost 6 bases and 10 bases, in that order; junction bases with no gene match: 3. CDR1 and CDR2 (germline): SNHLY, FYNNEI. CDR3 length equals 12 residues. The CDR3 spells CASRGQGRIQYF. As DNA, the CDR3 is TGTGCCAGCAGGGGACAGGGGAGGATTCAGTACTTC.

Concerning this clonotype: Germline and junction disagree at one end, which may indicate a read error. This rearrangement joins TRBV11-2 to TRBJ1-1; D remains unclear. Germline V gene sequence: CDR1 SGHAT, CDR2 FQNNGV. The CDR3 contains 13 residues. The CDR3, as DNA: TGTGCCAGCACCTCACAAGGGAACACTGAAGTTTTCTTT. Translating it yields CASTSQGNTEVFF.

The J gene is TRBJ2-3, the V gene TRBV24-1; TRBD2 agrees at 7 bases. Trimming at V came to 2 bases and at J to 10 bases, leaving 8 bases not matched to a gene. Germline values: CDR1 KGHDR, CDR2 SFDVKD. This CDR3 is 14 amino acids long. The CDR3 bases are TGTGCCACCAGTGATTCCGGGACTAACTTGGCGCAGTATTTT. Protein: CATSDSGTNLAQYF.

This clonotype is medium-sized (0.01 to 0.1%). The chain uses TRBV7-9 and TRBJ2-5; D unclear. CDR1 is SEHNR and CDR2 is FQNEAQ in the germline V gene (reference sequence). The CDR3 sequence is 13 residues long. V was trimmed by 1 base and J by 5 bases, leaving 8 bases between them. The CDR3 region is CASSLGTKETQYF. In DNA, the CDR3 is TGTGCCAGCAGCTTAGGGACGAAGGAGACCCAGTACTTC. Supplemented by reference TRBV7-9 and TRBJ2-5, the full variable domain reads DTGVSQNPRHKITKRGQNVTFRCDPISEHNRLYWYRQTLGQGPEFLTYFQNEAQLEKSRLLSDRFSAERPKGSFSTLEIQRTEQGDSAMYLCASSLGTKETQYFGPGTRLLVL.

The CDR3 bases are TGTGCCAGCATGGCGGTAGTGAACACTGAAGCTTTCTTT. This encodes CASMAVVNTEAFF. V usage is TRBV6-1 and J usage is TRBJ1-1; D is unclear. Germline lookup yields CDR1 MNHNS and CDR2 SASEGT. CDR3 size: 13 residues. Trimming left V 7 bases short and J 0 bases short, with 9 bases between.

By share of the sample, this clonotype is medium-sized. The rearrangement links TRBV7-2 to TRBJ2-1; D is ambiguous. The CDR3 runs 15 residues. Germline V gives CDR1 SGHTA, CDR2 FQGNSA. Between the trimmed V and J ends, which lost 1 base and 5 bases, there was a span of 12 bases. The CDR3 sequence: CASSLGRSTNNEQFF. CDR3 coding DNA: TGTGCCAGCAGCTTAGGCCGTAGTACCAACAATGAGCAGTTCTTC.

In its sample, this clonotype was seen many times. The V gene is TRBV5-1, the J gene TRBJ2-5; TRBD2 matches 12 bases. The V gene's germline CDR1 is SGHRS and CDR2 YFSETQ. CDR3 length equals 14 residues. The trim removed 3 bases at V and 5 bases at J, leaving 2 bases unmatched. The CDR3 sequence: CASSSLAGGETQYF. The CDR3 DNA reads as TGCGCCAGCAGCTCGCTAGCGGGGGGGGAGACCCAGTACTTC.

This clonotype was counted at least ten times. As DNA, the CDR3 is TGTGCCAGCAGCCAAGTGACTAGCGGGCAAGAGACCCAGTACTTC. Translation gives CASSQVTSGQETQYF. This rearrangement joins TRBV3-1 to TRBJ2-5, with 10 bases lining up with TRBD2. The V gene end was trimmed by 1 base and the J gene end by 2 bases; junction bases not matched to a gene: 1. The CDR3 sequence is 15 residues long. The germline CDR1 and CDR2 sequences are LGHDT and YNNKEL (reference sequence).

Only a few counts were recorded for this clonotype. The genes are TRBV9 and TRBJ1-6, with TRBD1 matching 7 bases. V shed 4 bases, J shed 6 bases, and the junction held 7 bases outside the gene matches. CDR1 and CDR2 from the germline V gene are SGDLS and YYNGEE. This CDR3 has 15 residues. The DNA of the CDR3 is TGTGCCAGCAGCACGAAGGGACAGATTAATTCACCCCTCCACTTT. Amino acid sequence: CASSTKGQINSPLHF.

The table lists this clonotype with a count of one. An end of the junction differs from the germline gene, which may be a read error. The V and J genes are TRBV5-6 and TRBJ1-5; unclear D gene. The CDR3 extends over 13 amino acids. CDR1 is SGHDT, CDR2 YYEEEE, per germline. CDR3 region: CASSLRVNRPQHF. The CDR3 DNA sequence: TGTGCCAGCAGCTTAAGAGTCAATCGGCCCCAGCATTTT.

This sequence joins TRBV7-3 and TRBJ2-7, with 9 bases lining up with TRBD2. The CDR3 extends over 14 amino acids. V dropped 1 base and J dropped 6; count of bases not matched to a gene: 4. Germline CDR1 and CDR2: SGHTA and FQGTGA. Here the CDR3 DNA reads TGTGCCAGCAGCTTAAGGGGCGGGAGGGTCGAGCAGTACGTC. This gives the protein CASSLRGGRVEQYV.

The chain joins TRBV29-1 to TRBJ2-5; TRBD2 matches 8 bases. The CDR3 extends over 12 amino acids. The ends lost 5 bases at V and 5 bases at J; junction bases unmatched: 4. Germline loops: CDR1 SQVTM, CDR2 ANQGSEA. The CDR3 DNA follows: TGCAGCGTTCACCGGGGGGGCGAGACCCAGTACTTC. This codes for CSVHRGGETQYF.

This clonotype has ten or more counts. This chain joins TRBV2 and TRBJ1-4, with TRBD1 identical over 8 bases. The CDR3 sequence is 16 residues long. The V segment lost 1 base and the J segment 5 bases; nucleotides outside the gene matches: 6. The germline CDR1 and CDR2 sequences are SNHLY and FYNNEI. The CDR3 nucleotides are TGTGCCAGCAGTGAAGGGGACAGGAAAAGAAATGAAAAACTGTTTTTT. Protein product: CASSEGDRKRNEKLFF.

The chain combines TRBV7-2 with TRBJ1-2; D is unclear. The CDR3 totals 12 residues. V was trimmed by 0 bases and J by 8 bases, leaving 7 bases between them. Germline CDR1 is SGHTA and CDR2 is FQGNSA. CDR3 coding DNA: TGTGCCAGCAGCTTAGCGCTTAGAGGCTACACCTTC. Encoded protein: CASSLALRGYTF.

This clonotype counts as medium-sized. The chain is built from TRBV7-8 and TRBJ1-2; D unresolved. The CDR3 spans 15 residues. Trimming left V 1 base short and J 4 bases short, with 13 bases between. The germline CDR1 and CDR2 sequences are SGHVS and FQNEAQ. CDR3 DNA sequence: TGTGCCAGCAGCTTAGGGACCAAATCGGCCTATGGCTACACCTTC. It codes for CASSLGTKSAYGYTF. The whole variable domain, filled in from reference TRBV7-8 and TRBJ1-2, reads GAGVSQSPRYKVAKRGQDVALRCDPISGHVSLFWYQQALGQGPEFLTYFQNEAQLDKSGLPSDRFFAERPEGSVSTLKIQRTQQEDSAVYLCASSLGTKSAYGYTFGSGTRLTVV.

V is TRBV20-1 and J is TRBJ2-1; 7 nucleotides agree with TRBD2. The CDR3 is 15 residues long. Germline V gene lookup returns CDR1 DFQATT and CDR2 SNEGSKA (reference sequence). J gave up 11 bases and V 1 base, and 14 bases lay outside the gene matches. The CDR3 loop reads CSARVRASAGAKQFF. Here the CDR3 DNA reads TGCAGTGCTAGAGTTCGGGCCTCGGCGGGAGCGAAGCAGTTCTTC.

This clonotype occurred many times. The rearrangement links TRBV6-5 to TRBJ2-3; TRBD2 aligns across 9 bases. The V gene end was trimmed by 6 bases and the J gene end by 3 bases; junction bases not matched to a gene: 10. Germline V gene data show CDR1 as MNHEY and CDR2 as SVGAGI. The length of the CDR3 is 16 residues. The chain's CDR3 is CASSLTGGGATDTQYF. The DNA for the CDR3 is TGTGCCAGCAGCCTCACGGGCGGGGGGGCGACAGATACGCAGTATTTT.

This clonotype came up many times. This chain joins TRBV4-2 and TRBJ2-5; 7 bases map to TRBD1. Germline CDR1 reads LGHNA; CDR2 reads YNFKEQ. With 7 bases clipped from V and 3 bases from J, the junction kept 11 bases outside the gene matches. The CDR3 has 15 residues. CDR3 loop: CASTATGSAKETQYF. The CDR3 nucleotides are TGTGCCAGCACCGCGACAGGGTCAGCCAAAGAGACCCAGTACTTC.

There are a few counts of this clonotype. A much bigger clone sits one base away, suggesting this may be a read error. The CDR3 nucleotides read TGTACCAGCAGTCCGCGGACATCAGTGGGCTATGGCTACACCTTC. Translation: CTSSPRTSVGYGYTF. The chain recombines TRBV28 with TRBJ1-2, with D possibly matching TRBD1 (5 bases). This CDR3 spans 15 amino acids. Germline CDR1 is MDHEN and CDR2 is SYDVKM.

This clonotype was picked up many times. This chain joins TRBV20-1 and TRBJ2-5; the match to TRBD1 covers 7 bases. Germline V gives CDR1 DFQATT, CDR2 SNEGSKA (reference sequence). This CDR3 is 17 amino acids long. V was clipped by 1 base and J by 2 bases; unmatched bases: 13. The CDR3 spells CSARAGRGLGFQETQYF. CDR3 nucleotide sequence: TGCAGTGCTAGAGCCGGAAGGGGGCTGGGCTTTCAAGAGACCCAGTACTTC.

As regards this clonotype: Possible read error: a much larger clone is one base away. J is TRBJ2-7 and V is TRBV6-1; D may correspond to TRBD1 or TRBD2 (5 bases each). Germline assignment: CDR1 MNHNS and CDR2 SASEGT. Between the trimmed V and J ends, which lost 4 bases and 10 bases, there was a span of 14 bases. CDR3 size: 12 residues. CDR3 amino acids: CASSVGGNIQYV. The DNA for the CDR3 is TGTGCCAGCAGTGTTGGGGGAAACATTCAGTACGTC.

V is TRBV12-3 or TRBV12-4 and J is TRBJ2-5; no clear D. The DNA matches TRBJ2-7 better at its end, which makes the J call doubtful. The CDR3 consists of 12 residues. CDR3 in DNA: TGTGCCAGCAGTTTGTTCTTGGCCGAGCAGTACTTC. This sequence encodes CASSLFLAEQYF.

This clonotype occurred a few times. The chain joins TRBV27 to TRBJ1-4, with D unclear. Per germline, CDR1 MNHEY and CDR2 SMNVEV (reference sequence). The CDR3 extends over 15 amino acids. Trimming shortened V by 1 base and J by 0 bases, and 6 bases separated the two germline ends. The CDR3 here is CASSLWPSTNEKLFF. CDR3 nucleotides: TGTGCCAGCAGTTTATGGCCATCAACTAATGAAAAACTGTTTTTT.

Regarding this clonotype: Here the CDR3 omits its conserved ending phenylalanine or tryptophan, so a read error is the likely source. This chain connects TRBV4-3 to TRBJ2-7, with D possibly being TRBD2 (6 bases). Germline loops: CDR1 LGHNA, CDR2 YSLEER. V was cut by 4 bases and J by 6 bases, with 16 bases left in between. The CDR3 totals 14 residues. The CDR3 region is CASSPTERAGEQYL. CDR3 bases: TGCGCCAGCAGCCCTACAGAGAGAGCGGGCGAGCAGTACCTC.

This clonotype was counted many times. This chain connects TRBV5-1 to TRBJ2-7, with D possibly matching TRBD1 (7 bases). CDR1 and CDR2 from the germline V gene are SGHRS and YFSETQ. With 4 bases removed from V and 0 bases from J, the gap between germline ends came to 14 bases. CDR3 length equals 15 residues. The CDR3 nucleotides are TGCGCCAGCAGCAGCCGACAGGGAGGCTCCTACGAGCAGTACTTC. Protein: CASSSRQGGSYEQYF.

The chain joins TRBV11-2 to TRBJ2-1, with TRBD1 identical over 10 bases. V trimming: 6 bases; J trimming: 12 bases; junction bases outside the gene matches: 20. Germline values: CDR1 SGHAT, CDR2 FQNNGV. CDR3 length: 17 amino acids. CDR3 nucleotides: TGTGCCAGCAGTTCTACGTCTGGGACAGGGGATTCCCTTGGGCAGTTCTTC. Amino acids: CASSSTSGTGDSLGQFF.

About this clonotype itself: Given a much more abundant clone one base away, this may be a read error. The CDR3 nucleotides read TGTGCCAGCAGCCAAAGGGACAGGGGGCCCTATGGCCACACCTTC. Its protein is CASSQRDRGPYGHTF. The chain couples TRBV9 to TRBJ1-2; 12 bases map to TRBD1. CDR1 SGDLS and CDR2 YYNGEE come from the germline V gene. The CDR3 has 15 residues. Variable domain in full (rest from reference TRBV9 and TRBJ1-2): DSGVTQTPKHLITATGQRVTLRCSPRSGDLSVYWYQQSLDQGLQFLIQYYNGEERAKGNILERFSAQQFPDLHSELNLSSLELGDSALYFCASSQRDRGPYGHTFGSGTRLTVV.

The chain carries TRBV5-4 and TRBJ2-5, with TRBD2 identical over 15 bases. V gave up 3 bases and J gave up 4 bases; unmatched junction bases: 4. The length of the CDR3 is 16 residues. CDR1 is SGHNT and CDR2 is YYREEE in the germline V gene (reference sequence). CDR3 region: CASSSGLAGGGETQYF. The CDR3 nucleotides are TGTGCCAGCAGCTCTGGACTAGCGGGAGGGGGAGAGACCCAGTACTTC.